The 15 T cell receptor beta chains below all came from one sample that was sequenced in a study of identifying expanded T cells in peripheral blood. Sequencing used immunoSEQ multiplex PCR; TCRdb keeps in-frame clones, though not all of them. Here the sample spans 95,000 to 150,000 clones, roughly 80% being singletons. The sample was blood. The receptors were gathered from a person aged 18 to 69 in good health.

The rearrangement joins TRBV27 to TRBJ2-7; D possibly corresponds to TRBD1 (5 bases). V was clipped by 6 bases and J by 0 bases, with 15 bases between them. This CDR3 is built from 15 residues. The germline V gene encodes CDR1 MNHEY and CDR2 SMNVEV (reference sequence). The CDR3 DNA reads TGTGCCAGCAGCCCCCTGGTAGGGGACTCCTACGAGCAGTACTTC. Encoded protein: CASSPLVGDSYEQYF.

The chain is built from TRBV19 and TRBJ2-5; 7 positions match TRBD1. V lost 5 bases, J lost 6 bases, and 3 bases stayed unmatched. This CDR3 spans 12 amino acids. CDR1 is LNHDA and CDR2 is SQIVND in the germline V gene (reference sequence). Here the CDR3 DNA reads TGTGCCAGTAGTCCCAGGGGGAAGACCCAGTACTTC. The encoded protein is CASSPRGKTQYF.

This clone was detected once. This chain connects TRBV5-5 to TRBJ1-2; weak D call: TRBD1 (6 bases). CDR3 length equals 16 residues. V was pared by 6 bases and J by 4 bases, with 22 bases between. Germline values: CDR1 SGHKS, CDR2 YYEKEE (reference sequence). The CDR3 sequence: CASTGYRDTLFYGYTF. In DNA, the CDR3 is TGTGCCAGCACCGGATACCGGGACACACTCTTCTATGGCTACACCTTC.

In this sample, this clone turned up a few times. V and J are TRBV30 and TRBJ1-1; D perhaps matches TRBD1 (6 bases). Trimming shortened V by 0 bases and J by 11 bases, and 13 bases separated the two germline ends. This CDR3 is built from 12 residues. Germline assignment: CDR1 GTSNPN and CDR2 SVGIG (reference sequence). For the CDR3, the DNA is TGTGCCTGGAGTGTGGACGGAAGGGGGGCTTTCTTT. This codes for CAWSVDGRGAFF.

This chain uses TRBV2 with TRBJ1-6, with 7 positions matching TRBD1. Trimming at V came to 10 bases and at J to 4 bases, leaving 10 bases not matched to a gene. There are 15 residues in the CDR3. Germline V gives CDR1 SNHLY, CDR2 FYNNEI. CDR3 in DNA: TGTGCCACCCGAAGACAGGGTGGATATAATTCACCCCTCCACTTT. Translation gives CATRRQGGYNSPLHF.

The chain links TRBV12-5 to TRBJ2-5, with D possibly matching TRBD1 (5 bases). This CDR3 comprises 14 residues. The germline CDR1 and CDR2 sequences are LGHNT and FRNRAP. The V and J ends lost 9 bases and 5 bases respectively, with 19 bases between them. As DNA, the CDR3 is TGTGCTAGCGCGACAGTTTATCTGGAGGAGACCCAGTACTTC. Its translation is CASATVYLEETQYF.

The rearrangement uses TRBV5-4 and TRBJ2-3, with D hard to call. Germline V gives CDR1 SGHNT, CDR2 YYREEE (reference sequence). V lost 4 bases and J lost 7, with 13 bases in between. This CDR3 has 13 amino acids. CDR3 region: CASSPLRVNTQYF. The CDR3 bases are TGTGCCAGCAGCCCCCTGCGTGTAAATACGCAGTATTTT.

The chain carries TRBV7-9 and TRBJ1-5; D may be TRBD1 (5 bases). This CDR3 has 15 residues. Trimming removed 5 bases from V and 0 bases from J, with 11 bases in between. Looked up from germline, CDR1 is SEHNR and CDR2 is FQNEAQ (reference sequence). This chain's CDR3 is CASSPPGGSNQPQHF. CDR3 nucleotides: TGTGCCAGCAGCCCCCCCGGGGGTAGCAATCAGCCCCAGCATTTT.

This clone showed up just once. J is TRBJ2-3 and V is TRBV9; no definite D call. The CDR3 contains 15 residues. Trimming pared 0 bases from V and 2 bases from J, leaving 10 bases between. From germline, CDR1 is SGDLS and CDR2 YYNGEE. The CDR3 sequence is CASSVGSQYTDTQYF. CDR3 bases: TGTGCCAGCAGCGTAGGAAGCCAGTACACAGATACGCAGTATTTT.

This chain uses TRBV9 with TRBJ2-7, with 8 bases lining up with TRBD1. The length of the CDR3 is 14 residues. Germline values: CDR1 SGDLS, CDR2 YYNGEE. J lost 6 bases, V lost 2 bases, and 7 bases had no gene match. CDR3 bases: TGTGCCAGCAGCGTGGGAGAGGGGACAGGCGAGCAGTACTTC. Translating it yields CASSVGEGTGEQYF.

In its sample, this clone was seen a few times. This chain connects TRBV5-1 to TRBJ1-4, with TRBD1 as a possible D gene (5 bases). Germline lookup yields CDR1 SGHRS and CDR2 YFSETQ. Trimming took 4 bases from V and 8 from J, leaving 15 bases between them. The CDR3 has 14 residues. DNA of the CDR3: TGCGCCAGCAGCCCTGGGGGACTCGTGGAAAAACTGTTTTTT. It yields the protein CASSPGGLVEKLFF.

This clone was picked up a small number of times. Here the CDR3 reads CAYTSGSGNTIYF. The CDR3 DNA reads TGTGCCTATACTTCCGGGTCTGGAAACACCATATATTTT. The rearrangement links TRBV10-3 to TRBJ1-3, with D hard to call. Germline values: CDR1 ENHRY, CDR2 SYGVKD. V shed 11 bases and J shed 1 base, with 12 bases lying between them. CDR3 length equals 13 residues.

The chain couples TRBV19 to TRBJ1-1; D remains ambiguous. V lost 9 bases and J lost 1, with 15 bases in between. The CDR3 loop spans 14 amino acids. The germline CDR1 and CDR2 sequences are LNHDA and SQIVND (reference sequence). CDR3 DNA: TGTGCCAGCAAACCTTCTGCCTGGAACACTGAAGCTTTCTTT. It yields the protein CASKPSAWNTEAFF.

The genes are TRBV11-3 and TRBJ1-1; 8 bases line up with TRBD1. The CDR3 has 15 residues. V lost 5 bases to trimming and J lost 6 bases; unmatched junction nucleotides: 11. Germline-derived CDR1 and CDR2 are SGHNT and YENEEA. The CDR3: CASSDSRGQGSEAFF. In nucleotides, the CDR3 is TGTGCCAGCAGCGACTCCAGGGGGCAAGGGTCTGAAGCTTTCTTT.

This rearrangement joins TRBV19 to TRBJ1-2; tentative D call: TRBD1 (6 bases). There are 15 residues in the CDR3. From germline, CDR1 is LNHDA and CDR2 SQIVND (reference sequence). The germline V and J ends were trimmed by 5 bases and 4 bases, with 17 bases remaining between them. The CDR3 bases are TGTGCCAGTAGTGGGCAACAGGGCCTGGCCTATGGCTACACCTTC. Residues: CASSGQQGLAYGYTF.